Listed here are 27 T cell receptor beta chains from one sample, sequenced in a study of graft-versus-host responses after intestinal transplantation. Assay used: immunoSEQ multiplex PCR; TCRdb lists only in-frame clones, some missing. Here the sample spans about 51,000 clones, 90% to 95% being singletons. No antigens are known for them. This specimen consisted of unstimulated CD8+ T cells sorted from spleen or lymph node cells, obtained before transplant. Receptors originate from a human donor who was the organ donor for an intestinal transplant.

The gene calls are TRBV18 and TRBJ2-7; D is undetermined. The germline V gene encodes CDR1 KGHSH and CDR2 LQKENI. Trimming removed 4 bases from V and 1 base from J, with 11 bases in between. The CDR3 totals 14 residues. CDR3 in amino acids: CASSLQETSYEQYF. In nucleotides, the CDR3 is TGTGCCAGCTCACTCCAGGAGACATCCTACGAGCAGTACTTC.

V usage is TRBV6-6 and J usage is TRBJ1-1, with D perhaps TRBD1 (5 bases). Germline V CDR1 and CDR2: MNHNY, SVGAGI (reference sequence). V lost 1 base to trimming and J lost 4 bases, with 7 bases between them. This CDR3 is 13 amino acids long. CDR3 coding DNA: TGTGCCAGCAGTTACTTGGACATCACTGAAGCTTTCTTT. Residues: CASSYLDITEAFF.

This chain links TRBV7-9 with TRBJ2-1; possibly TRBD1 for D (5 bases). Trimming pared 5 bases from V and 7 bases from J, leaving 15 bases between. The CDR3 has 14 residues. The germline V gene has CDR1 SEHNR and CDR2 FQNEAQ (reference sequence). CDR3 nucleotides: TGTGCCAGCAGCACCGCAGGGATCTGGAATGAGCAGTTCTTC. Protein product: CASSTAGIWNEQFF.

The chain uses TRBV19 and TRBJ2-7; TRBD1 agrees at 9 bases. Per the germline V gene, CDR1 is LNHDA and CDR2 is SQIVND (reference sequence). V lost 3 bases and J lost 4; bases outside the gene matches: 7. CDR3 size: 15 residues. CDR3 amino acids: CASSISGTGTYEQYF. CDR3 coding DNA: TGTGCCAGTAGTATCTCGGGGACAGGGACTTACGAGCAGTACTTC.

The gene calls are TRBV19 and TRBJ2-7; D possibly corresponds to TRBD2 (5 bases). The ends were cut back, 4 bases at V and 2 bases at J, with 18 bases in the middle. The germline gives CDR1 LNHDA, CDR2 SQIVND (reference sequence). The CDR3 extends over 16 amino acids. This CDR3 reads CASSKTPLESAYEQYF. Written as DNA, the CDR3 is TGTGCCAGTAGTAAAACACCACTAGAAAGCGCCTACGAGCAGTACTTC.

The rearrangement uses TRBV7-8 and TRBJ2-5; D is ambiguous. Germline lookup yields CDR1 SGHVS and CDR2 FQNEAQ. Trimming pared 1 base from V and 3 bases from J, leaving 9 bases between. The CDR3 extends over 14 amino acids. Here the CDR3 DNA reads TGTGCCAGCAGCTTAGATCCTTCAGAAGAGACCCAGTACTTC. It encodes CASSLDPSEETQYF.

CDR3 amino acids: CASSPTSGGPSSYNEQFF. The CDR3 nucleotides read TGTGCCAGCAGCCCGACTAGCGGGGGTCCCAGCTCCTACAATGAGCAGTTCTTC. The chain links TRBV7-3 to TRBJ2-1; 12 nucleotides align to TRBD2. V lost 5 bases, J lost 0 bases, and 8 bases stayed unmatched. CDR1 is SGHTA and CDR2 is FQGTGA in the germline V gene. This CDR3 has 18 residues.

CDR3 bases: TGTGCCAGCAGCTTAGGGAGGACGAGCCAGCCCCAGCATTTT. Translation: CASSLGRTSQPQHF. This chain uses TRBV11-2 with TRBJ1-5, with D uncertain. Germline CDR1 is SGHAT and CDR2 is FQNNGV. Trimming removed 1 base at V and 7 bases at J, with 11 bases between. The length of the CDR3 is 14 residues. Based on the CDR3 plus reference TRBV11-2 and TRBJ1-5, the full variable domain is EAGVAQSPRYKIIEKRQSVAFWCNPISGHATLYWYQQILGQGPKLLIQFQNNGVVDDSQLPKDRFSAERLKGVDSTLKIQPAKLEDSAVYLCASSLGRTSQPQHFGDGTRLSIL.

CDR3 nucleotides: TGTGCCAGCAGCCTAACTCCGGGACAGAACACTGAAGCTTTCTTT. Its protein product is CASSLTPGQNTEAFF. The rearrangement links TRBV11-2 to TRBJ1-1; maybe TRBD1 (6 bases). The CDR3 covers 15 residues. Germline V lookup: CDR1 SGHAT, CDR2 FQNNGV. Deletions cut 5 bases from V and 1 base from J, with 14 bases between. The complete variable domain, with remaining parts taken from reference TRBV11-2 and TRBJ1-1, reads EAGVAQSPRYKIIEKRQSVAFWCNPISGHATLYWYQQILGQGPKLLIQFQNNGVVDDSQLPKDRFSAERLKGVDSTLKIQPAKLEDSAVYLCASSLTPGQNTEAFFGQGTRLTVV.

The chain's CDR3 is CASRLGNQPQHF. For the CDR3, the DNA is TGTGCCAGCAGACTGGGCAATCAGCCCCAGCATTTT. The chain employs TRBV27 and TRBJ1-5; D gene unclear. V was shortened by 6 bases and J by 2 bases, with 5 bases between the two germline ends. This CDR3 spans 12 amino acids. Per germline, CDR1 MNHEY and CDR2 SMNVEV (reference sequence).

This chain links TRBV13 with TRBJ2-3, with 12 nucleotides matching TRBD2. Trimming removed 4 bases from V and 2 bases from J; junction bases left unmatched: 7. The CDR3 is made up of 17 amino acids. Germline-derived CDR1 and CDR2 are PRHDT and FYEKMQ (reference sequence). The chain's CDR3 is CASSSRTSGAITDTQYF. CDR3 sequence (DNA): TGTGCCAGCAGCTCACGGACTAGCGGGGCCATCACAGATACGCAGTATTTT.

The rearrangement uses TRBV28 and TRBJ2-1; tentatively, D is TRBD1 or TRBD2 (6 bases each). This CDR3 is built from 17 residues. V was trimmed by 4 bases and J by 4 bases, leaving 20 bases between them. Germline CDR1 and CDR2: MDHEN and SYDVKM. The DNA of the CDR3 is TGTGCCAGCAGTTCCCCTCTCCGGGGGCCCTCATACAATGAGCAGTTCTTC. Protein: CASSSPLRGPSYNEQFF.

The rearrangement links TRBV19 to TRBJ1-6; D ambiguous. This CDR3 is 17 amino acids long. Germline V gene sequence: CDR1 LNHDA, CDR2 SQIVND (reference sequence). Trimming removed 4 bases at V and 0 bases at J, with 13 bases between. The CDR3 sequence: CASSSELLSSYNSPLHF. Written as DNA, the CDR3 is TGTGCCAGTAGTAGTGAGCTGCTGAGCTCCTATAATTCACCCCTCCACTTT.

CDR3 amino acids: CASRETGAATDTQYF. The CDR3 region has the DNA TGTGCCAGCAGGGAGACGGGGGCCGCCACAGATACGCAGTATTTT. The chain uses TRBV7-3 and TRBJ2-3; D tentatively fits TRBD1 or TRBD2 (6 bases each). The CDR3 has 15 amino acids. CDR1 and CDR2 from the germline V gene are SGHTA and FQGTGA. V was shortened by 6 bases and J by 2 bases, with 15 bases between the two germline ends. Complete variable domain (other parts from reference TRBV7-3 and TRBJ2-3): GAGVSQTPSNKVTEKGKYVELRCDPISGHTALYWYRQSLGQGPEFLIYFQGTGAADDSGLPNDRFFAVRPEGSVSTLKIQRTERGDSAVYLCASRETGAATDTQYFGPGTRLTVL.

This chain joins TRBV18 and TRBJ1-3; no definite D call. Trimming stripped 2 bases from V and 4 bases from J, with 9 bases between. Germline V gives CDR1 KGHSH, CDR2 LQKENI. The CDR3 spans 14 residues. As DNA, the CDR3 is TGTGCCAGCTCACCATACCCCCCCGGAAACACCATATATTTT. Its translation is CASSPYPPGNTIYF.

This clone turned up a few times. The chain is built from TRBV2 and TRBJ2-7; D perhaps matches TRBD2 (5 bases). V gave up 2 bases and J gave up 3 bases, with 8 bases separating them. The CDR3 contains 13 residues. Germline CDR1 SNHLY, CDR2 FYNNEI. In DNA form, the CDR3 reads TGTGCCAGCAGTGAACGGGATGACTACGAGCAGTACTTC. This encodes CASSERDDYEQYF.

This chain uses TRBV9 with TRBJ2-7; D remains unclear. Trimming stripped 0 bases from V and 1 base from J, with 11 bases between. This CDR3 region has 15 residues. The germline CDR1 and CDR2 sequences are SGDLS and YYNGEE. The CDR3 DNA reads TGTGCCAGCAGCGTAGATGCCAGTGAGTCCTACGAGCAGTACTTC. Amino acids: CASSVDASESYEQYF. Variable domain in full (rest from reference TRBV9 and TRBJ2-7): DSGVTQTPKHLITATGQRVTLRCSPRSGDLSVYWYQQSLDQGLQFLIQYYNGEERAKGNILERFSAQQFPDLHSELNLSSLELGDSALYFCASSVDASESYEQYFGPGTRLTVT.

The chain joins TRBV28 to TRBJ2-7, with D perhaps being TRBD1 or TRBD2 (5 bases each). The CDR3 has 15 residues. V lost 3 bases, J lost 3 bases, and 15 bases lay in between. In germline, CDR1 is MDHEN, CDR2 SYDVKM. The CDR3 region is CASSFFSRDGYEQYF. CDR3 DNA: TGTGCCAGCAGTTTCTTCTCCCGGGACGGCTACGAGCAGTACTTC.

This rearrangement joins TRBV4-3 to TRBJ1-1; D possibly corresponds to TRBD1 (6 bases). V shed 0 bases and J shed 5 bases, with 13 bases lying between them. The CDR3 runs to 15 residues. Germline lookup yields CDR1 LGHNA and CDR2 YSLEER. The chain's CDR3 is CASSQDGRGGTEAFF. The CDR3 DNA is TGCGCCAGCAGCCAAGATGGTAGGGGGGGGACTGAAGCTTTCTTT.

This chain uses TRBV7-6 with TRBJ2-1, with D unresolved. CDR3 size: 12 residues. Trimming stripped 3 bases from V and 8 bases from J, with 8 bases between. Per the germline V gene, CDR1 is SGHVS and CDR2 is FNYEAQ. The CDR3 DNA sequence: TGTGCCAGCAGCTTCACCCATCATGAGCAGTTCTTC. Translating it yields CASSFTHHEQFF. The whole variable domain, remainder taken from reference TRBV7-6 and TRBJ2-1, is GAGVSQSPRYKVTKRGQDVALRCDPISGHVSLYWYRQALGQGPEFLTYFNYEAQQDKSGLPNDRFSAERPEGSISTLTIQRTEQRDSAMYRCASSFTHHEQFFGPGTRLTVL.

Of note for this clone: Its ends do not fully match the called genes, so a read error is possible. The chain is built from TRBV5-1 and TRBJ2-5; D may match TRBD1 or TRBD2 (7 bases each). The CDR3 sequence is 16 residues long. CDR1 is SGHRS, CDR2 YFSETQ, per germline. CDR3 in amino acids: CASSNLPGGAQGTQYF. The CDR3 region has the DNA TGCGCCAGCAGCAACCTCCCAGGGGGGGCCCAAGGGACCCAGTACTTC.

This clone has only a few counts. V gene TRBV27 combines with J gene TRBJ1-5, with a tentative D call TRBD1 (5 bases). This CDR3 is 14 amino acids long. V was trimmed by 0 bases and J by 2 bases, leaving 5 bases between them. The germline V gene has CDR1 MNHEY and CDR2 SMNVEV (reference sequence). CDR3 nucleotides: TGTGCCAGCAGTTTATCAGGGGGCAATCAGCCCCAGCATTTT. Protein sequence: CASSLSGGNQPQHF.

Here the CDR3 DNA reads TGTGCCAGCAGTTCGGGGGGCCTAGGATATGAGCAGTTCTTC. Amino acids: CASSSGGLGYEQFF. The chain recombines TRBV27 with TRBJ2-1, with D maybe TRBD2 (7 bases). Germline CDR1 MNHEY, CDR2 SMNVEV (reference sequence). V lost 4 bases and J 8 bases, leaving 15 bases between the germline ends. The CDR3 spans 14 residues.

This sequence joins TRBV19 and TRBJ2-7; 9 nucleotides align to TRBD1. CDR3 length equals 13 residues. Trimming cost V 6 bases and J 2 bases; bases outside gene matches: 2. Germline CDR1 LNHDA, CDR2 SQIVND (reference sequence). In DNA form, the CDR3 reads TGTGCCAGTAGAGGACAGGGGACCTACGAGCAGTACTTC. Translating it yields CASRGQGTYEQYF.

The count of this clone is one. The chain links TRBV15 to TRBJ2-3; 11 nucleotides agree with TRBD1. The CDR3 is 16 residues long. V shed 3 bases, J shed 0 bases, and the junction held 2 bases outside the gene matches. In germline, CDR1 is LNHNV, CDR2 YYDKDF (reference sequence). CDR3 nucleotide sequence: TGTGCCACCAGCAGTGGACAGGGGGCAAGCACAGATACGCAGTATTTT. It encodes CATSSGQGASTDTQYF.

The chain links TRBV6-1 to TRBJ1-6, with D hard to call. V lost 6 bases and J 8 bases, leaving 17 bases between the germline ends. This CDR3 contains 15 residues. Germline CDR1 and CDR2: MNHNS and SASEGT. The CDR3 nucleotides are TGTGCCAGCAGCCCACGGACTCTGGAGGATTCACCCCTCCACTTT. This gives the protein CASSPRTLEDSPLHF.

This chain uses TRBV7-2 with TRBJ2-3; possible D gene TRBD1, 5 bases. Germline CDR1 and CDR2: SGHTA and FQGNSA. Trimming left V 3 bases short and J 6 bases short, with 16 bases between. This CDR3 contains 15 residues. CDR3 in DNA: TGTGCCAGCAGCTTTGCCTCAGGGCCTCGGGATACGCAGTATTTT. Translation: CASSFASGPRDTQYF.